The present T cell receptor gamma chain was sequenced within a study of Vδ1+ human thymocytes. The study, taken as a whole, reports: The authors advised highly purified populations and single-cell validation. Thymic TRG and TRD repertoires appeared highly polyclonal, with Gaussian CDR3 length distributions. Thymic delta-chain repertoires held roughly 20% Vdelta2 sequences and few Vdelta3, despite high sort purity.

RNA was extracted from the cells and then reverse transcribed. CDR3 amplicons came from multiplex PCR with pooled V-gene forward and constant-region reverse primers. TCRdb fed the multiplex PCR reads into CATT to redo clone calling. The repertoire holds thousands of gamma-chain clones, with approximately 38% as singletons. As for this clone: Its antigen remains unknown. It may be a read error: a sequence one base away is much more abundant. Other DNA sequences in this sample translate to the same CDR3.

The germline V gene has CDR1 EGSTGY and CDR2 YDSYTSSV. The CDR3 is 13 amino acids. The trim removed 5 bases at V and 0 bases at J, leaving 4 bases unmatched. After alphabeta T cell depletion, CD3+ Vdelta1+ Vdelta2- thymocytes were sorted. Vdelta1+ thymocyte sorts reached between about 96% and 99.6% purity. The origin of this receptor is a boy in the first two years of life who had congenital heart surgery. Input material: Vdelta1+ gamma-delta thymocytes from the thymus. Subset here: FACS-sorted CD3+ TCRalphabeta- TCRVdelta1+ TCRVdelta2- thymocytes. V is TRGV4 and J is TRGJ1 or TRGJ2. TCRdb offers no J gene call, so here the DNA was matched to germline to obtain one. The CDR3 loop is CATWVRNYYKKLF. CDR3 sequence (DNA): TGTGCCACCTGGGTCCGGAATTATTATAAGAAACTCTTT.